These 20 T cell receptor beta chains originate from one sample sequenced in a study of T cells in localized non-small cell lung cancer. Clones were read by immunoSEQ multiplex PCR, and TCRdb kept only the in-frame ones, dropping some. The sample includes more than 20,000 clones, 75% to 90% of them seen just once. The sequences come from peripheral blood, collected before any cancer treatment. These receptors were taken from a female donor over 55 with stage I lung adenocarcinoma.

This clone was seen only once. The chain links TRBV7-9 to TRBJ1-3; the match to TRBD1 covers 7 bases. Germline V gene sequence: CDR1 SEHNR, CDR2 FQNEAQ (reference sequence). Unmatched junction bases numbered 3, after V lost 4 bases and J lost 0 bases. This CDR3 has 15 residues. The CDR3 reads CASSSTGRSGNTIYF. CDR3 DNA sequence: TGTGCCAGCAGCTCGACAGGGCGCTCTGGAAACACCATATATTTT.

This sequence joins TRBV5-4 and TRBJ1-2; D remains ambiguous. Germline V gene sequence: CDR1 SGHNT, CDR2 YYREEE (reference sequence). Trimming left V 4 bases short and J 5 bases short, with 12 bases between. The CDR3 covers 13 residues. In DNA, the CDR3 is TGTGCCAGCAGCCCCACGGCCGTTTATGGCTACACCTTC. It translates to CASSPTAVYGYTF.

The J gene is TRBJ2-1, the V gene TRBV28; D is uncertain. CDR1 and CDR2 (germline): MDHEN, SYDVKM. The CDR3 has 13 amino acids. Trimming left V 4 bases short and J 6 bases short, with 10 bases between. The CDR3 bases are TGTGCCAGCAGTTCTTTGCCTCGCAATGAGCAGTTCTTC. It is translated as CASSSLPRNEQFF.

This chain connects TRBV30 to TRBJ2-5; the match to TRBD2 covers 7 bases. This CDR3 comprises 14 residues. Germline V gene sequence: CDR1 GTSNPN, CDR2 SVGIG (reference sequence). V was pared by 0 bases and J by 5 bases, with 6 bases of the junction left unmatched. The CDR3: CAWSVIGGWETQYF. Here the CDR3 DNA reads TGTGCCTGGAGTGTTATCGGGGGGTGGGAGACCCAGTACTTC. The entire variable domain, with the rest obtained from reference TRBV30 and TRBJ2-5, is as follows: SQTIHQWPATLVQPVGSPLSLECTVEGTSNPNLYWYRQAAGRGLQLLFYSVGIGQISSEVPQNLSASRPQDRQFILSSKKLLLSDSGFYLCAWSVIGGWETQYFGPGTRLLVL.

The V call is TRBV11-1, the J call TRBJ1-1; 9 bases map to TRBD1. Germline V lookup: CDR1 SGHAT, CDR2 FQDESV (reference sequence). The CDR3 spans 13 residues. The ends lost 1 base at V and 9 bases at J; junction bases unmatched: 3. CDR3 region: CASSLEQGAKAFF. The DNA of the CDR3 is TGTGCCAGCAGCTTAGAACAGGGGGCTAAAGCTTTCTTT.

The V and J genes are TRBV19 and TRBJ1-2, with a possible D match to TRBD1 (6 bases). From germline, CDR1 is LNHDA and CDR2 SQIVND (reference sequence). Trimming took 2 bases from V and 7 from J, leaving 11 bases between them. The CDR3 extends over 13 amino acids. Here the CDR3 reads CASSITQGSGYTF. CDR3 DNA: TGTGCCAGTAGTATAACACAGGGCAGTGGCTACACCTTC.

V is TRBV27 and J is TRBJ1-2; weak D call: TRBD1 (6 bases). Trimming pared 5 bases from V and 7 bases from J, leaving 17 bases between. CDR1 MNHEY and CDR2 SMNVEV come from the germline V gene (reference sequence). The CDR3 is 14 amino acids. This CDR3 is CASSHPGELSGYTF. In nucleotides, the CDR3 is TGTGCCAGCAGTCATCCAGGGGAGTTGAGTGGCTACACCTTC.

The V call is TRBV27, the J call TRBJ1-1; possible D gene TRBD1, 6 bases. CDR1 is MNHEY, CDR2 SMNVEV, per germline (reference sequence). The CDR3 consists of 14 residues. V lost 3 bases, J lost 5 bases, and 13 bases lay in between. The CDR3 loop is CASSFRDRWTEAFF. The CDR3 coding sequence is TGTGCCAGCAGTTTCAGAGACAGGTGGACTGAAGCTTTCTTT.

The rearrangement joins TRBV11-3 to TRBJ1-1; TRBD1 is a possible D gene (5 bases). Germline V gene data show CDR1 as SGHNT and CDR2 as YENEEA. CDR3 length: 15 amino acids. The V and J ends lost 0 bases and 0 bases respectively, with 8 bases between them. CDR3 residues: CASSLEGRMNTEAFF. In nucleotides, the CDR3 is TGTGCCAGCAGCTTAGAGGGACGGATGAACACTGAAGCTTTCTTT.

This chain joins TRBV27 and TRBJ2-7; TRBD1 matches 11 bases. Losses at the gene ends were 7 bases for V and 3 bases for J; bases not matched to a gene: 5. This CDR3 has 14 amino acids. The germline CDR1 and CDR2 sequences are MNHEY and SMNVEV (reference sequence). CDR3 in amino acids: CASTLGTGGYEQYF. As DNA, the CDR3 is TGTGCCAGCACCTTGGGGACAGGGGGCTACGAGCAGTACTTC.

The CDR3 DNA reads TGCGCCAGCAGCTTGGGAGACAGTCATGAAAAACTGTTTTTT. This sequence encodes CASSLGDSHEKLFF. The chain combines TRBV5-1 with TRBJ1-4; the D gene is possibly TRBD1 (5 bases). Germline V gene data show CDR1 as SGHRS and CDR2 as YFSETQ. V dropped 0 bases and J dropped 6 bases, with 9 bases sitting between them. This CDR3 region has 14 residues.

The chain couples TRBV4-1 to TRBJ1-4; 7 bases are shared with TRBD1. The germline gives CDR1 MGHRA, CDR2 YSYEKL. V gave up 2 bases and J gave up 2 bases; unmatched junction bases: 8. This CDR3 has 17 residues. CDR3 in DNA: TGCGCCAGCAGCCAACAGGGGGTGCAGTTCACTAATGAAAAACTGTTTTTT. As protein: CASSQQGVQFTNEKLFF.

The chain recombines TRBV15 with TRBJ2-5; the D gene is possibly TRBD2 (5 bases). V lost 2 bases to trimming and J lost 6 bases, with 10 bases between them. The CDR3 sequence is 13 residues long. The germline gives CDR1 LNHNV, CDR2 YYDKDF (reference sequence). CDR3 region: CATSRPEGQTQYF. CDR3 DNA: TGTGCCACCAGCAGACCTGAGGGCCAGACCCAGTACTTC.

A remark on this clone: One junction end disagrees with the germline gene, perhaps due to a read error. The chain couples TRBV7-2 to TRBJ2-5; 10 nucleotides line up with TRBD2. The CDR3 spans 16 residues. Germline CDR1 reads SGHTA; CDR2 reads FQGNSA. The CDR3 protein is CASSVAGGRIQETQYF. The CDR3, as DNA: TGTGCCAGCAGCGTAGCGGGAGGCCGAATACAAGAGACCCAGTACTTC.

The chain uses TRBV6-5 and TRBJ1-4; no clear D gene. CDR1 and CDR2 from the germline V gene are MNHEY and SVGAGI. V was cut by 4 bases and J by 7 bases, with 16 bases left in between. There are 15 residues in the CDR3. The CDR3 sequence: CASSSTRRVGEKLFF. CDR3 sequence (DNA): TGTGCCAGCAGTTCAACTCGGCGAGTCGGTGAAAAACTGTTTTTT.

The chain recombines TRBV19 with TRBJ1-5; perhaps TRBD1 as D (5 bases). The V gene's germline CDR1 is LNHDA and CDR2 SQIVND (reference sequence). The CDR3 contains 15 residues. The ends were cut back, 3 bases at V and 2 bases at J, with 11 bases in the middle. As DNA, the CDR3 is TGTGCCAGTAGTATCTGGGGCGCGGGCAATCAGCCCCAGCATTTT. Its protein is CASSIWGAGNQPQHF. Full variable domain (missing parts from reference TRBV19 and TRBJ1-5): DGGITQSPKYLFRKEGQNVTLSCEQNLNHDAMYWYRQDPGQGLRLIYYSQIVNDFQKGDIAEGYSVSREKKESFPLTVTSAQKNPTAFYLCASSIWGAGNQPQHFGDGTRLSIL.

Regarding this clone: One end of the junction is discordant with germline, which a read error may explain. The CDR3 spells CASSGIGIPF. CDR3 coding DNA: TGTGCCAGCAGTGGAATTGGAATTCCCTTC. V and J are TRBV6-1 and TRBJ1-2, with D hard to call. Per germline, CDR1 MNHNS and CDR2 SASEGT. The CDR3 is 10 residues long.

The chain uses TRBV6-7 and TRBJ2-5, with 9 bases identical to TRBD1. TRBV6-7 is an ORF; its function is uncertain. CDR3 length: 15 amino acids. Trimming cost V 3 bases and J 5 bases; bases outside gene matches: 7. This CDR3 is CASSYGGTGNETQYF. In DNA form, the CDR3 reads TGTGCCAGCAGTTATGGTGGGACAGGGAACGAGACCCAGTACTTC.

The chain couples TRBV13 to TRBJ1-1; weak D call: TRBD1 (6 bases). The CDR3 consists of 13 residues. Trimming took 5 bases from V and 5 from J, leaving 12 bases between them. Germline V gives CDR1 PRHDT, CDR2 FYEKMQ (reference sequence). The CDR3 DNA sequence: TGTGCCAGCAGCCCCCGAGGGGGTACTGAAGCTTTCTTT. The encoded protein is CASSPRGGTEAFF.

This rearrangement joins TRBV30 to TRBJ1-1; the D gene is possibly TRBD1 (5 bases). V was shortened by 2 bases and J by 4 bases, with 14 bases between the two germline ends. The CDR3 runs to 14 residues. Germline CDR1 is GTSNPN and CDR2 is SVGIG (reference sequence). CDR3 nucleotides: TGTGCCTGGAGTCGGGGGGGATTGGGCACTGAAGCTTTCTTT. This codes for CAWSRGGLGTEAFF. Drawing the rest from reference TRBV30 and TRBJ1-1, the complete variable domain is SQTIHQWPATLVQPVGSPLSLECTVEGTSNPNLYWYRQAAGRGLQLLFYSVGIGQISSEVPQNLSASRPQDRQFILSSKKLLLSDSGFYLCAWSRGGLGTEAFFGQGTRLTVV.